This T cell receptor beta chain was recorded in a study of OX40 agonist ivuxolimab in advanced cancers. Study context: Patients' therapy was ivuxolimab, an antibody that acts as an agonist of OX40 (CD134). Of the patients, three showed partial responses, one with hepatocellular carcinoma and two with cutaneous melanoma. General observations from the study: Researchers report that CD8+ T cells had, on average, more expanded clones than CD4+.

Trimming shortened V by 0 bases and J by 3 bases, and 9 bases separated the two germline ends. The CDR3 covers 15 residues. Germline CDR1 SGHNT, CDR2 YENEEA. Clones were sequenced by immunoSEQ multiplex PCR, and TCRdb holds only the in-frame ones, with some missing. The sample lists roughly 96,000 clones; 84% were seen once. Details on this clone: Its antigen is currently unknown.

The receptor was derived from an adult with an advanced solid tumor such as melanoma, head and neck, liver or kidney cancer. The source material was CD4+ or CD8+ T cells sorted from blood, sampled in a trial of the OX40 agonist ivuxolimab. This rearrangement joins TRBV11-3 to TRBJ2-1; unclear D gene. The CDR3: CASSLEAEYYNEQFF. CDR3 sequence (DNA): TGTGCCAGCAGCTTAGAGGCAGAATACTACAATGAGCAGTTCTTC.